A single sample gave rise to the 13 T cell receptor beta chains below, sequenced in a study of shared clonotypes between healthy human individuals. Method: immunoSEQ multiplex PCR; TCRdb's copy keeps in-frame clones and lacks some. Of hundreds of thousands of clones in the sample, approximately 95% were seen once. CD45RO-negative, CCR7-selected cells formed the naive CD8 fraction, which excluded terminally differentiated effector memory CD45RA+ cells. The sequencing sample was made of naive CD8+ T cells sorted from blood. The source of these receptors is a woman aged 25 to 39 in good health.

V usage is TRBV5-6 and J usage is TRBJ1-3; 7 bases fit TRBD1. Looked up from germline, CDR1 is SGHDT and CDR2 is YYEEEE. This CDR3 region has 15 residues. J lost 0 bases, V lost 2 bases, and 2 bases had no gene match. The CDR3 coding sequence is TGTGCCAGCAGCTTAACAGGGGCCTCTGGAAACACCATATATTTT. This gives the protein CASSLTGASGNTIYF.

As DNA, the CDR3 is TGTGCCAGCAGCTTTTTCAGCTCCTACGAGCAGTACTTC. Translated, it gives CASSFFSSYEQYF. The J gene is TRBJ2-5, the V gene TRBV11-2; D is ambiguous. Gene TRBJ2-7 matches the end of the DNA better, so the J call may be wrong. This CDR3 contains 13 residues. Germline CDR1 and CDR2: SGHAT and FQNNGV.

J is TRBJ1-2 and V is TRBV28; weak D call: TRBD1 (6 bases). In germline, CDR1 is MDHEN, CDR2 SYDVKM. Deletions cut 5 bases from V and 2 bases from J, with 15 bases between. CDR3 length equals 15 residues. CDR3 sequence (DNA): TGTGCCAGCAGTCCACCCCGGACAGAGAACTATGGCTACACCTTC. It specifies CASSPPRTENYGYTF.

The sample holds one count of this clone. The chain links TRBV7-9 to TRBJ1-4; 7 nucleotides align to TRBD1. The CDR3 sequence is 14 residues long. V gave up 5 bases and J gave up 5 bases; unmatched junction bases: 5. Germline V lookup: CDR1 SEHNR, CDR2 FQNEAQ (reference sequence). For the CDR3, the DNA is TGTGCCAGCAGCACAGGGGAACTCAATGAAAAACTGTTTTTT. It codes for CASSTGELNEKLFF.

This clone has only one observation. V and J are TRBV6-1 and TRBJ1-2; weak D call: TRBD1 (5 bases). The CDR3 is 15 amino acids. V was shortened by 5 bases and J by 8 bases, with 21 bases between the two germline ends. From germline, CDR1 is MNHNS and CDR2 SASEGT. DNA of the CDR3: TGTGCCAGCAGTATAAGACGGGGGGAATGGGAGGGCTACACCTTC. Its protein product is CASSIRRGEWEGYTF.

The chain couples TRBV7-9 to TRBJ2-7; 7 nucleotides align to TRBD2. The CDR3 runs to 15 residues. Germline V CDR1 and CDR2: SEHNR, FQNEAQ (reference sequence). Trimming removed 6 bases from V and 3 bases from J; junction bases left unmatched: 11. CDR3 in amino acids: CASSGGDRLLYEQYF. CDR3 sequence (DNA): TGTGCCAGCAGTGGGGGGGACCGCCTTCTCTACGAGCAGTACTTC.

J is TRBJ1-2 and V is TRBV7-7; the D gene is possibly TRBD1 (5 bases). V lost 6 bases to trimming and J lost 2 bases, with 37 bases between them. The CDR3 has 22 amino acids. Per germline, CDR1 SSHAT and CDR2 FNYEAQ (reference sequence). The CDR3 DNA sequence: TGTGCCAGCAGTTTTCATTTCCGGGACGATACTTTAATTAGCCAACGAAACTATGGCTACACCTTC. This translates into CASSFHFRDDTLISQRNYGYTF. Complete variable domain (other parts from reference TRBV7-7 and TRBJ1-2): GAGVSQSPRYKVTKRGQDVTLRCDPISSHATLYWYQQALGQGPEFLTYFNYEAQPDKSGLPSDRFSAERPEGSISTLTIQRTEQRDSAMYRCASSFHFRDDTLISQRNYGYTFGSGTRLTVV.

The J gene is TRBJ2-3, the V gene TRBV9, with a weak D call TRBD2 (6 bases). The CDR3 covers 15 residues. Trimming left V 7 bases short and J 0 bases short, with 15 bases between. Germline CDR1 is SGDLS and CDR2 is YYNGEE. CDR3 in amino acids: CASGAGTSSTDTQYF. CDR3 DNA: TGTGCCAGCGGGGCGGGAACCTCTAGCACAGATACGCAGTATTTT.

The genes are TRBV5-8 and TRBJ1-5; D ambiguous. Germline CDR1 is SGHTS and CDR2 is YDEGEE. The V and J ends lost 0 bases and 1 base respectively, with 8 bases between them. This CDR3 region has 15 residues. The CDR3 sequence is CASSLAQVSNQPQHF. In DNA form, the CDR3 reads TGTGCCAGCAGCTTGGCTCAGGTCAGCAATCAGCCCCAGCATTTT. The full variable domain, its missing parts supplied by reference TRBV5-8 and TRBJ1-5, is EAGVTQSPTHLIKTRGQQATLRCSPISGHTSVYWYQQALGLGLQFLLWYDEGEERNRGNFPPRFSGRQFPNYSSELNVNALELEDSALYLCASSLAQVSNQPQHFGDGTRLSIL.

V and J are TRBV30 and TRBJ1-1, with D perhaps matching TRBD1 (6 bases). Looked up from germline, CDR1 is GTSNPN and CDR2 is SVGIG (reference sequence). The CDR3 totals 13 residues. The V and J ends lost 1 base and 4 bases respectively, with 10 bases between them. DNA of the CDR3: TGTGCCTGGAGTGACAGGGTGGGCACTGAAGCTTTCTTT. Encoded protein: CAWSDRVGTEAFF.

V is TRBV11-2 and J is TRBJ2-1, with a possible D match to TRBD1 (6 bases). From germline, CDR1 is SGHAT and CDR2 FQNNGV. There are 14 residues in the CDR3. Trimming shortened V by 5 bases and J by 5 bases, and 13 bases separated the two germline ends. The CDR3 bases are TGTGCCAGCAGCCCCAGGGGCAGGGACAATGAGCAGTTCTTC. It yields the protein CASSPRGRDNEQFF.

The CDR3: CASSPDRGAEAFF. The CDR3 DNA is TGTGCCAGCAGTCCGGACAGGGGCGCTGAAGCTTTCTTT. This chain connects TRBV6-1 to TRBJ1-1; the match to TRBD1 covers 9 bases. The CDR3 covers 13 residues. The germline CDR1 and CDR2 sequences are MNHNS and SASEGT. Trimming removed 5 bases from V and 6 bases from J; junction bases left unmatched: 4.

The chain has TRBV7-9 and TRBJ2-1; no clear D gene. The CDR3 is 12 residues long. V gave up 2 bases and J gave up 8 bases, with 7 bases separating them. The V gene's germline CDR1 is SEHNR and CDR2 FQNEAQ (reference sequence). The CDR3 DNA reads TGTGCCAGCAGCTTAAATGTTCATGAGCAGTTCTTC. It codes for CASSLNVHEQFF.